This T cell receptor (beta chain) appears in the sequencing data of a study of OX40 agonist ivuxolimab in advanced cancers. Study context: Among those enrolled, mean age was around 60 years (range about 23 to 85) and about 81% were male.

Libraries were prepared by immunoSEQ multiplex PCR; TCRdb keeps only in-frame clonotypes and omits some of them. This sample has around 39,000 clones, with less than 80% found just once. The study's findings and limits: Among patients with partial responses at 0.1-3.0 mg/kg, clonal expansion was among the lowest.

This clone is medium-sized in the sample. What it recognizes is unknown. Blood sampling took place at baseline, cycle 4 day 1, and cycle 7 day 1. The clonotype comes from an adult with an advanced solid tumor such as melanoma, head and neck, liver or kidney cancer. Sequences were derived from CD4+ or CD8+ T cells sorted from blood, sampled in a trial of the OX40 agonist ivuxolimab.

The CDR3 spells CASSFGPNQPQHF. In DNA, the CDR3 is TGTGCCAGCAGCTTTGGGCCAAATCAGCCCCAGCATTTT. V is TRBV5-8 and J is TRBJ1-5; no firm D call. The CDR3 length is 13 residues. Looked up from germline, CDR1 is SGHTS and CDR2 is YDEGEE. V lost 2 bases to trimming and J lost 4 bases, with 7 bases between them.